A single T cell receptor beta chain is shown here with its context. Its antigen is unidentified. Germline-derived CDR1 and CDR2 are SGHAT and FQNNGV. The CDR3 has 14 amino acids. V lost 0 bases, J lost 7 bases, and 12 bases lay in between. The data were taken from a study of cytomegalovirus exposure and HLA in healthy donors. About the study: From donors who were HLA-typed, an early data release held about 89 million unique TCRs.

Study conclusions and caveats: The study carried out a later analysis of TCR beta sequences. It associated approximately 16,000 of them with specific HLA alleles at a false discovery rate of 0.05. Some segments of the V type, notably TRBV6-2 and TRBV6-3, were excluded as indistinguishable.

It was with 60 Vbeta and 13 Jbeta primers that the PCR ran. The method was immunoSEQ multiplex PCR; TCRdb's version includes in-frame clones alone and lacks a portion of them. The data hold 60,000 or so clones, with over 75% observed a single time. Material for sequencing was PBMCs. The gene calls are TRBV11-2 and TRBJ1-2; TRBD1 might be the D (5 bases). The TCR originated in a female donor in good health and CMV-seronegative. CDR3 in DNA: TGTGCCAGCAGCTTAGAGTCCCAGGGCCTTGGCTACACCTTC. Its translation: CASSLESQGLGYTF. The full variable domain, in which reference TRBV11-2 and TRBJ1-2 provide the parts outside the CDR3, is EAGVAQSPRYKIIEKRQSVAFWCNPISGHATLYWYQQILGQGPKLLIQFQNNGVVDDSQLPKDRFSAERLKGVDSTLKIQPAKLEDSAVYLCASSLESQGLGYTFGSGTRLTVV.